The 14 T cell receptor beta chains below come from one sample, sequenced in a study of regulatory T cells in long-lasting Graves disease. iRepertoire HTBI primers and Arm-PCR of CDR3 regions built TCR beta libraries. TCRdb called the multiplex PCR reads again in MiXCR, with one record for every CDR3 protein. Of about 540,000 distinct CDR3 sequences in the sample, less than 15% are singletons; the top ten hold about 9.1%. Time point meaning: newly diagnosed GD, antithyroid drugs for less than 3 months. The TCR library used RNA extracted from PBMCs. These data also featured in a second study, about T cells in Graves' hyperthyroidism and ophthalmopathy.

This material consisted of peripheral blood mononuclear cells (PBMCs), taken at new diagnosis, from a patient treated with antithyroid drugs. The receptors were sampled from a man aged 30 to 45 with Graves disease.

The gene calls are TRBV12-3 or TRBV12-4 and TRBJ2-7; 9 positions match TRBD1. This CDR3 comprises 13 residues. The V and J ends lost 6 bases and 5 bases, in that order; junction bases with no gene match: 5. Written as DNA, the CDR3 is TGTGCCAGCAGGGGACAGGGCAGAAACGAGCAGTACTTC. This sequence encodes CASRGQGRNEQYF.

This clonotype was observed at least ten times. The DNA of the CDR3 is TGCAGTGCTAGGCGACGGGATTATAGCAATCAGCCCCAGCATTTT. This translates into CSARRRDYSNQPQHF. The J gene is TRBJ1-5, the V gene TRBV20-1, with D unresolved. V was trimmed by 3 bases and J by 0 bases, leaving 12 bases between them. The CDR3 runs to 15 residues. Germline V gene data show CDR1 as DFQATT and CDR2 as SNEGSKA (reference sequence).

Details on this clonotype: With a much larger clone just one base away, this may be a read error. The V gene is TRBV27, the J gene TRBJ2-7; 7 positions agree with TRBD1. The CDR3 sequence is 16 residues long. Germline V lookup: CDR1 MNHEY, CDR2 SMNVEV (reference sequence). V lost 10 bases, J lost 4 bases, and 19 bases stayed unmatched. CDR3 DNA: TGTGCCAACAGCCGAGACAGGGAACGCAACCGGTACGAGCAGTACTTC. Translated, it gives CANSRDRERNRYEQYF.

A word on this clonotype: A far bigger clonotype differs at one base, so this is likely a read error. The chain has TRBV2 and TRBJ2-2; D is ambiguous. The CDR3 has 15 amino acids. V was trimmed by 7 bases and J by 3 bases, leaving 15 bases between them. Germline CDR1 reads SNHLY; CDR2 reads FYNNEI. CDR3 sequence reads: CASTPSGYDTGELFF. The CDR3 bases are TGTGCCAGCACCCCGAGTGGCTATGACACCGGGGAGCTGTTTTTT.

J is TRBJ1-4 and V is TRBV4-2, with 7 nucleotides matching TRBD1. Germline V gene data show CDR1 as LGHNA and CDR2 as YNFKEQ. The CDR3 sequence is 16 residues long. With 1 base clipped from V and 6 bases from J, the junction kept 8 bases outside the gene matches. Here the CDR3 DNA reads TGTGCCAGCAGCCAAGTGAAAAGGGGGCAGGATGAAAAACTGTTTTTT. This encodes CASSQVKRGQDEKLFF.

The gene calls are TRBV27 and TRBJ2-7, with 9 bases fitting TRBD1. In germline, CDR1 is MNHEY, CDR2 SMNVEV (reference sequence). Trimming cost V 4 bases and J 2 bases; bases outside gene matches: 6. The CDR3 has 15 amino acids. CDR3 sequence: CASSSTGTGTYEQYF. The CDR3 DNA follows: TGTGCCAGCAGTTCAACGGGGACAGGGACCTACGAGCAGTACTTC.

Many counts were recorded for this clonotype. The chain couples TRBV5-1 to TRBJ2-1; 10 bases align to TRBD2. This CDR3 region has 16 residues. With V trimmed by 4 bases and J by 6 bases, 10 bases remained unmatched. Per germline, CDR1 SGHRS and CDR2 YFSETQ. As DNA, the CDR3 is TGCGCCAGCAGCCTGGGCGGAGCGGGAGGGGTCAATGAGCAGTTCTTC. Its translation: CASSLGGAGGVNEQFF. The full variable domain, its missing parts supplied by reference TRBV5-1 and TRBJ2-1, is KAGVTQTPRYLIKTRGQQVTLSCSPISGHRSVSWYQQTPGQGLQFLFEYFSETQRNKGNFPGRFSGRQFSNSRSEMNVSTLELGDSALYLCASSLGGAGGVNEQFFGPGTRLTVL.

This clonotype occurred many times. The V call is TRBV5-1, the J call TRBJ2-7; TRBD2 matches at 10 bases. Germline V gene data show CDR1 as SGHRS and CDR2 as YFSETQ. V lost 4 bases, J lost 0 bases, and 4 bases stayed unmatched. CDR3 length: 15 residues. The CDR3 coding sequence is TGCGCCAGCAGCCCGGGACTAGCGAACTCCTACGAGCAGTACTTC. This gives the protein CASSPGLANSYEQYF.

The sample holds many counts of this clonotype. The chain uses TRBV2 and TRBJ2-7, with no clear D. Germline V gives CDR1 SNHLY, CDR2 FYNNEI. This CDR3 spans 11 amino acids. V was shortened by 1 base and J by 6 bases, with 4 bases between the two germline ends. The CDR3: CASSEGLEQYF. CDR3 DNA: TGTGCCAGCAGTGAAGGGCTCGAGCAGTACTTC.

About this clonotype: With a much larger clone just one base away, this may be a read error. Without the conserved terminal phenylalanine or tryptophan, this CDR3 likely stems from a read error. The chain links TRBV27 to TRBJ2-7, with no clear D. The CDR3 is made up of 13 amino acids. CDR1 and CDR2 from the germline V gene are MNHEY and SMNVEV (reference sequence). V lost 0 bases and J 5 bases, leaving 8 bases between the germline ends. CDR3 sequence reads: CASSLSVLDEQYY. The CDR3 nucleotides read TGTGCCAGCAGTTTATCGGTCTTGGACGAGCAGTACTAC.

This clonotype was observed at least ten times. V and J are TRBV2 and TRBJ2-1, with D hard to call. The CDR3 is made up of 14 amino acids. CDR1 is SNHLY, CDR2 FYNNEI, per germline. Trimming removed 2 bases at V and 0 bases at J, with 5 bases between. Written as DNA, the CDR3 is TGTGCCAGCAGTGAAAACTACTCCTACAATGAGCAGTTCTTC. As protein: CASSENYSYNEQFF.

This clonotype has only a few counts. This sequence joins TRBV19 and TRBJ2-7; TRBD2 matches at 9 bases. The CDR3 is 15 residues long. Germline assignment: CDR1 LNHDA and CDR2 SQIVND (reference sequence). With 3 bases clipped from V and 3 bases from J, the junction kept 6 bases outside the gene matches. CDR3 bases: TGTGCCAGTAGTATGGCAGCTAGCGGGAACTACGAGCAGTACTTC. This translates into CASSMAASGNYEQYF.

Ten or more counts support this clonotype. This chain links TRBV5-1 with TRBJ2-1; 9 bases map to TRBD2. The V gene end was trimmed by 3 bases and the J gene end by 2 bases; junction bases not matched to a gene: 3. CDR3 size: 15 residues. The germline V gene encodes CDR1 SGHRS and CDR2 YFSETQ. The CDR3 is CASSSGTSTYNEQFF. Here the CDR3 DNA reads TGCGCCAGCAGCTCCGGGACTAGCACCTACAATGAGCAGTTCTTC.

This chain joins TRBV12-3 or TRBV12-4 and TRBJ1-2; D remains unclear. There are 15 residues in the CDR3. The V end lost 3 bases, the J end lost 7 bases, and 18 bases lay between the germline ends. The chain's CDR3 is CASSLAVFDRTGYTF. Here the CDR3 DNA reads TGTGCCAGCAGTTTGGCAGTCTTCGATAGGACTGGCTACACCTTC.